This T cell receptor beta chain was sequenced for a study of T cell changes during pregnancy in multiple sclerosis. Sequencing used immunoSEQ multiplex PCR; TCRdb keeps in-frame clones, though not all of them. The repertoire holds tens of thousands of clones, with approximately 85% as singletons. CDR1 is KGHSH, CDR2 LQKENI, per germline. This CDR3 comprises 14 residues. V dropped 4 bases and J dropped 4 bases, with 13 bases sitting between them. V usage is TRBV18 and J usage is TRBJ1-1, with a tentative D call TRBD1 (5 bases). This material consisted of peripheral blood, taken in the first trimester of pregnancy. This clonotype originated in a female donor with multiple sclerosis, enrolled in a pregnancy study. The CDR3 region has the DNA TGTGCCAGCTCACAAGCCCAGGGTGGCACTGAAGCTTTCTTT. It specifies CASSQAQGGTEAFF.